These 21 T cell receptor beta chains originate from one sample sequenced in a study of OX40 agonist ivuxolimab in advanced cancers. Some clones are missing from TCRdb's copy, which holds only in-frame ones; the method was immunoSEQ multiplex PCR. The sample holds 70,000 or so clones, 84% seen once. The starting material was CD4+ or CD8+ T cells sorted from blood, obtained in a trial of the OX40 agonist ivuxolimab. Source of these receptors: an adult with an advanced solid tumor such as melanoma, head and neck, liver or kidney cancer.

As concerns this clone: A read error may account for a junction end that differs from germline. V and J are TRBV5-4 and TRBJ2-3; D is possibly TRBD1 (5 bases). The CDR3 loop spans 15 amino acids. Germline V gene lookup returns CDR1 SGHNT and CDR2 YYREEE (reference sequence). CDR3 bases: TGTGCCAGCAGCTTGCCGGGTAGGGGCACGGATACGCAGTATTTT. Protein product: CASSLPGRGTDTQYF.

The chain combines TRBV2 with TRBJ1-2; 7 bases align to TRBD1. The CDR3 is 13 residues long. The V segment lost 6 bases and the J segment 4 bases; nucleotides outside the gene matches: 5. From germline, CDR1 is SNHLY and CDR2 FYNNEI. The CDR3 DNA reads as TGTGCCAGCAGGGACGACAGGGCCTATGGCTACACCTTC. Translating it yields CASRDDRAYGYTF.

The chain uses TRBV4-1 and TRBJ1-1; 7 positions agree with TRBD1. Germline V lookup: CDR1 MGHRA, CDR2 YSYEKL. With 1 base clipped from V and 4 bases from J, the junction kept 3 bases outside the gene matches. The CDR3 consists of 14 residues. The CDR3 loop is CASSQVGGLTEAFF. The CDR3 DNA follows: TGCGCCAGCAGCCAAGTAGGGGGCCTCACTGAAGCTTTCTTT.

The rearrangement links TRBV5-1 to TRBJ2-5; either TRBD1 or TRBD2 may fit D (6 bases each). The V gene's germline CDR1 is SGHRS and CDR2 YFSETQ. The CDR3 extends over 15 amino acids. V gave up 6 bases and J gave up 4 bases, with 19 bases separating them. The CDR3 is CASTLGGWVRETQYF. As DNA, the CDR3 is TGCGCCAGCACCCTCGGGGGCTGGGTCCGAGAGACCCAGTACTTC.

In its sample, this clone was seen once. V gene TRBV18 combines with J gene TRBJ1-5; perhaps TRBD1 as D (5 bases). The CDR3 consists of 14 residues. The ends were cut back, 6 bases at V and 0 bases at J, with 9 bases in the middle. Germline assignment: CDR1 KGHSH and CDR2 LQKENI. The CDR3 region is CASSQGVSNQPQHF. The CDR3 coding sequence is TGTGCCAGCTCCCAAGGGGTTAGCAATCAGCCCCAGCATTTT.

This CDR3 reads CASSVRDRGGNEQFF. The CDR3 region has the DNA TGTGCCAGCAGCGTCCGGGACAGGGGAGGGAATGAGCAGTTCTTC. The V and J genes are TRBV9 and TRBJ2-1, with 10 nucleotides matching TRBD1. The ends lost 2 bases at V and 7 bases at J; junction bases unmatched: 6. This CDR3 spans 15 amino acids. Germline CDR1 is SGDLS and CDR2 is YYNGEE.

The chain is built from TRBV6-1 and TRBJ2-5; D gene uncertain. Germline V CDR1 and CDR2: MNHNS, SASEGT. The V and J ends lost 7 bases and 1 base respectively, with 10 bases between them. The CDR3 runs 13 residues. CDR3 sequence reads: CASTENFQETQYF. CDR3 sequence (DNA): TGTGCCAGCACGGAGAACTTCCAAGAGACCCAGTACTTC.

This sequence joins TRBV6-8 and TRBJ2-7; 8 nucleotides align to TRBD2. The V segment lost 4 bases and the J segment 0 bases; nucleotides outside the gene matches: 2. CDR1 is MNHGY and CDR2 is SAAAGT in the germline V gene. CDR3 length equals 14 residues. The CDR3 coding sequence is TGTGCCAGCAGTTCGGGGGGGCGCTCCTACGAGCAGTACTTC. Translating it yields CASSSGGRSYEQYF.

The chain carries TRBV29-1 and TRBJ2-5; no definite D call. Trimming took 6 bases from V and 2 from J, leaving 4 bases between them. The CDR3 loop spans 10 amino acids. Per the germline V gene, CDR1 is SQVTM and CDR2 is ANQGSEA. The CDR3 reads CSVGQETQYF. The CDR3 nucleotides are TGCAGCGTCGGACAAGAGACCCAGTACTTC.

The chain is built from TRBV5-1 and TRBJ2-5; D gene unclear. The CDR3 consists of 14 residues. V lost 1 base to trimming and J lost 5 bases, with 12 bases between them. Germline CDR1 reads SGHRS; CDR2 reads YFSETQ. The CDR3 loop is CASSLITERETQYF. In DNA form, the CDR3 reads TGCGCCAGCAGCTTGATAACAGAAAGGGAGACCCAGTACTTC.

The rearrangement joins TRBV2 to TRBJ1-1; 9 bases map to TRBD1. This CDR3 spans 14 amino acids. The V gene's germline CDR1 is SNHLY and CDR2 FYNNEI. The V gene end was trimmed by 4 bases and the J gene end by 5 bases; junction bases not matched to a gene: 5. The CDR3 sequence: CASSVQGAETEAFF. The CDR3 nucleotides read TGTGCCAGCAGTGTACAGGGGGCCGAGACTGAAGCTTTCTTT.

The genes are TRBV18 and TRBJ1-6; D not certain. The CDR3 is 14 residues long. The V end lost 2 bases, the J end lost 5 bases, and 7 bases lay between the germline ends. Germline values: CDR1 KGHSH, CDR2 LQKENI. DNA for the CDR3: TGTGCCAGCTCACCAGGGTGGAATAATTCACCCCTCCACTTT. Translation: CASSPGWNNSPLHF.

This clone showed up just a few times. The rearrangement uses TRBV5-1 and TRBJ1-2, with 9 bases lining up with TRBD1. Germline CDR1 reads SGHRS; CDR2 reads YFSETQ. The CDR3 is 14 residues long. J lost 5 bases, V lost 2 bases, and 4 bases had no gene match. CDR3 nucleotides: TGCGCCAGCAGCTTCCCGGGACAGGGATATGGCTACACCTTC. Residues: CASSFPGQGYGYTF.

The chain has TRBV19 and TRBJ2-5; D uncertain. Germline CDR1 and CDR2: LNHDA and SQIVND (reference sequence). The CDR3 totals 13 residues. Trimming took off 5 bases at V and 1 base at J, with 8 bases between the two ends. CDR3 amino acids: CASSRRFQETQYF. Written as DNA, the CDR3 is TGTGCCAGTAGTCGAAGATTCCAAGAGACCCAGTACTTC.

The chain carries TRBV6-5 and TRBJ1-5, with D uncertain. The CDR3 is 15 amino acids. V lost 2 bases and J lost 4, with 12 bases in between. Per the germline V gene, CDR1 is MNHEY and CDR2 is SVGAGI. The CDR3 here is CASSYQGQSNQPQHF. The CDR3, as DNA: TGTGCCAGCAGTTACCAAGGGCAGAGTAATCAGCCCCAGCATTTT.

This chain joins TRBV6-4 and TRBJ2-2; no definite D call. CDR1 is MRHNA, CDR2 SNTAGT, per germline. The CDR3 spans 16 residues. V dropped 1 base and J dropped 4 bases, with 13 bases sitting between them. The CDR3 sequence is CASSDFLGRSTGELFF. CDR3 bases: TGTGCCAGCAGTGACTTTCTAGGAAGGTCCACCGGGGAGCTGTTTTTT.

V gene TRBV12-5 combines with J gene TRBJ2-6; maybe TRBD1 (5 bases). This CDR3 is built from 18 residues. Deletions cut 5 bases from V and 5 bases from J, with 22 bases between. Germline CDR1 reads LGHNT; CDR2 reads FRNRAP. CDR3 DNA sequence: TGTGCTAGTGGTGAGGCCGATGCAGGACAAAGTCGGGCCAACGTCCTGACTTTC. Its translation is CASGEADAGQSRANVLTF.

V and J are TRBV4-1 and TRBJ2-2; D is uncertain. The germline V and J ends were trimmed by 0 bases and 4 bases, with 6 bases remaining between them. The CDR3 loop spans 14 amino acids. Germline CDR1 MGHRA, CDR2 YSYEKL. For the CDR3, the DNA is TGCGCCAGCAGCCAAGAAGCTAGCACCGGGGAGCTGTTTTTT. The encoded protein is CASSQEASTGELFF.

The chain combines TRBV6-5 with TRBJ2-7; D remains unclear. The CDR3 loop spans 15 amino acids. Germline loops: CDR1 MNHEY, CDR2 SVGAGI. V dropped 2 bases and J dropped 1 base, with 12 bases sitting between them. The DNA of the CDR3 is TGTGCCAGCAGTTACGAAGGCAGCCAGTCCTACGAGCAGTACTTC. Residues: CASSYEGSQSYEQYF.

The V call is TRBV9, the J call TRBJ1-5; tentatively, D is TRBD1 (5 bases). CDR1 is SGDLS, CDR2 YYNGEE, per germline. Trimming removed 0 bases from V and 7 bases from J, with 11 bases in between. CDR3 size: 14 residues. As DNA, the CDR3 is TGTGCCAGCAGCGTAGGAGGGGTAGGACAGCCCCAGCATTTT. Its protein product is CASSVGGVGQPQHF.

V usage is TRBV19 and J usage is TRBJ1-1, with D possibly matching TRBD1 (5 bases). This CDR3 has 15 amino acids. Trimming pared 0 bases from V and 10 bases from J, leaving 18 bases between. Germline CDR1 reads LNHDA; CDR2 reads SQIVND (reference sequence). CDR3 sequence reads: CASSIEEGGTRRAFF. The CDR3 region has the DNA TGTGCCAGTAGTATAGAGGAGGGCGGGACGCGGAGAGCTTTCTTT.